These 10 T cell receptor beta chains were sequenced from one sample in a study of somatic mutations in cytotoxic T cells in rheumatoid arthritis. Measured with immunoSEQ multiplex PCR; TCRdb has only the in-frame clones, and not every one. Among under 15,000 clones listed, roughly three quarters were seen once. Sequences were obtained from CD8+ T cells sorted from blood. These receptors all come from a man aged 50 to 60 in good health.

The DNA for the CDR3 is TGCGCCAGCAAGCCTAGAGCGGTAGGCAAAAACATTCAGTACTTC. Translated, it gives CASKPRAVGKNIQYF. The genes are TRBV4-1 and TRBJ2-4, with D tentatively TRBD2 (5 bases). Germline-derived CDR1 and CDR2 are MGHRA and YSYEKL. Between the trimmed V and J ends, which lost 7 bases and 3 bases, there was a span of 16 bases. The CDR3 length is 15 residues.

This chain joins TRBV28 and TRBJ2-4, with D perhaps TRBD2 (5 bases). The length of the CDR3 is 14 residues. Germline V gene lookup returns CDR1 MDHEN and CDR2 SYDVKM. V was shortened by 10 bases and J by 0 bases, with 13 bases between the two germline ends. Here the CDR3 DNA reads TGTGCCACCTTGGACTGGAAAGCCAAAAACATTCAGTACTTC. Its protein is CATLDWKAKNIQYF.

V is TRBV5-5 and J is TRBJ1-1; D remains ambiguous. Germline V gives CDR1 SGHKS, CDR2 YYEKEE (reference sequence). This CDR3 contains 14 residues. Trimming took 3 bases from V and 0 from J, leaving 9 bases between them. In DNA form, the CDR3 reads TGTGCCAGCAGCTGGGTTGTTATGAACACTGAAGCTTTCTTT. It yields the protein CASSWVVMNTEAFF.

V gene TRBV18 combines with J gene TRBJ2-7; 12 bases map to TRBD1. The CDR3 is 16 amino acids. Trimming at V came to 3 bases and at J to 2 bases, leaving 5 bases not matched to a gene. Per germline, CDR1 KGHSH and CDR2 LQKENI. The CDR3 nucleotides read TGTGCCAGCTCACCTGGGACAGGGGGCATGACCTACGAGCAGTACTTC. Its translation is CASSPGTGGMTYEQYF.

The V call is TRBV2, the J call TRBJ1-2, with D tentatively TRBD1 (6 bases). The CDR3 runs to 19 residues. V was trimmed by 2 bases and J by 1 base, leaving 23 bases between them. Germline loops: CDR1 SNHLY, CDR2 FYNNEI. In DNA form, the CDR3 reads TGTGCCAGCAGTGAAAGGGCGTGGGGGCGCACCGGGTTTAACTATGGCTACACCTTC. This encodes CASSERAWGRTGFNYGYTF.

The V and J genes are TRBV5-4 and TRBJ1-1, with 7 bases that match TRBD1. CDR1 SGHNT and CDR2 YYREEE come from the germline V gene (reference sequence). CDR3 length: 14 amino acids. Germline trimming cut 0 bases from V and 4 bases from J; bases unmatched to any gene: 3. The CDR3 region has the DNA TGTGCCAGCAGCTTGGGTCAGGGGGGCACTGAAGCTTTCTTT. Amino acid sequence: CASSLGQGGTEAFF.

This clone has only one observation. CDR3 loop: CASSSVTDENIQYF. CDR3 nucleotides: TGTGCCAGCAGCTCAGTAACCGACGAAAACATTCAGTACTTC. The chain carries TRBV7-9 and TRBJ2-4; D uncertain. Trimming removed 4 bases at V and 5 bases at J, with 12 bases between. CDR1 is SEHNR, CDR2 FQNEAQ, per germline (reference sequence). CDR3 size: 14 residues.

The V and J genes are TRBV9 and TRBJ2-5; 10 bases agree with TRBD1. Trimming took 4 bases from V and 2 from J; bases not matched to a gene: 5. The germline V gene encodes CDR1 SGDLS and CDR2 YYNGEE. This CDR3 spans 15 amino acids. CDR3 region: CASSMGQGSQETQYF. The CDR3 DNA reads TGTGCCAGCAGCATGGGACAGGGGTCGCAAGAGACCCAGTACTTC.

V gene TRBV4-1 combines with J gene TRBJ2-2, with 14 bases aligning to TRBD2. The CDR3 totals 18 residues. Trimming took 3 bases from V and 0 from J; bases not matched to a gene: 3. Germline CDR1 reads MGHRA; CDR2 reads YSYEKL. CDR3 protein: CASSHRLAGGTNTGELFF. The CDR3 DNA follows: TGCGCCAGCAGCCACCGACTAGCGGGGGGGACGAACACCGGGGAGCTGTTTTTT.

This chain joins TRBV14 and TRBJ1-2; D is unresolved. Germline CDR1 reads SGHDN; CDR2 reads FVKESK. Trimming stripped 1 base from V and 8 bases from J, with 17 bases between. The length of the CDR3 is 15 residues. CDR3 loop: CASSQVTSPSEGYTF. CDR3 DNA sequence: TGTGCCAGCAGCCAAGTAACCTCCCCCTCGGAAGGCTACACCTTC.